Below, 11 T cell receptor beta chains from the same sample are listed, as sequenced in a study of cytomegalovirus exposure and HLA in healthy donors. The PCR ran on 60 Vbeta and 13 Jbeta primers. Produced via immunoSEQ multiplex PCR; TCRdb's table is partial and in-frame only. Of some 190,000 clones listed, 85% were seen once; the top ten hold 1%. Material for sequencing was PBMCs. These receptors were taken from a boy between 2 and 10 years old in good health and CMV-seronegative.

This chain joins TRBV18 and TRBJ2-7; 7 positions agree with TRBD1. Losses at the gene ends were 6 bases for V and 6 bases for J; bases not matched to a gene: 5. CDR1 is KGHSH, CDR2 LQKENI, per germline. The CDR3 runs 12 residues. In DNA form, the CDR3 reads TGTGCCAGCTCGTCAGGGGGTATCGAGCAGTACTTC. Residues: CASSSGGIEQYF.

The rearrangement links TRBV4-1 to TRBJ2-1, with TRBD2 identical over 11 bases. J lost 1 base, V lost 4 bases, and 6 bases had no gene match. Germline lookup yields CDR1 MGHRA and CDR2 YSYEKL. This CDR3 has 17 amino acids. CDR3 sequence reads: CASSRGSSGGSYNEQFF. DNA for the CDR3: TGCGCCAGCAGCCGCGGGTCTAGCGGGGGGTCCTACAATGAGCAGTTCTTC.

The chain carries TRBV27 and TRBJ2-7; 8 bases align to TRBD1. V shed 3 bases, J shed 6 bases, and the junction held 13 bases outside the gene matches. The V gene's germline CDR1 is MNHEY and CDR2 SMNVEV (reference sequence). The CDR3 extends over 16 amino acids. CDR3 coding DNA: TGTGCCAGCAGTTTCCCGGCGGGCAGGGGGCGCTCCGAGCAGTACTTC. Translation: CASSFPAGRGRSEQYF.

This chain links TRBV7-9 with TRBJ2-6; TRBD1 aligns across 10 bases. The CDR3 totals 17 residues. V trimming: 4 bases; J trimming: 2 bases; junction bases outside the gene matches: 5. Looked up from germline, CDR1 is SEHNR and CDR2 is FQNEAQ (reference sequence). The DNA of the CDR3 is TGTGCCAGCAGCTCCGGACAGGGGGTTGCTGGGGCCAACGTCCTGACTTTC. It specifies CASSSGQGVAGANVLTF.

The chain combines TRBV7-9 with TRBJ2-7, with 11 bases fitting TRBD1. Germline V gene data show CDR1 as SEHNR and CDR2 as FQNEAQ (reference sequence). The CDR3 totals 16 residues. CDR3 protein: CSSSPSNGQGAAEQYV. The CDR3 nucleotides read TGTTCCAGCAGCCCCTCTAATGGACAGGGGGCCGCCGAGCAGTACGTC.

The chain uses TRBV28 and TRBJ2-4; tentatively, D is TRBD2 (7 bases). V was cut by 6 bases and J by 5 bases, with 14 bases left in between. The CDR3 runs 14 residues. Germline-derived CDR1 and CDR2 are MDHEN and SYDVKM. This chain's CDR3 is CASRKGGPENIQYF. For the CDR3, the DNA is TGTGCCAGCAGAAAGGGGGGGCCGGAAAACATTCAGTACTTC. The complete variable domain, with remaining parts taken from reference TRBV28 and TRBJ2-4, reads DVKVTQSSRYLVKRTGEKVFLECVQDMDHENMFWYRQDPGLGLRLIYFSYDVKMKEKGDIPEGYSVSREKKERFSLILESASTNQTSMYLCASRKGGPENIQYFGAGTRLSVL.

This clone was seen once. The chain couples TRBV2 to TRBJ2-3; D is unclear. The CDR3 sequence is 14 residues long. V was shortened by 6 bases and J by 5 bases, with 15 bases between the two germline ends. Germline-derived CDR1 and CDR2 are SNHLY and FYNNEI. This CDR3 reads CASRPDGGRDTQYF. The DNA of the CDR3 is TGTGCCAGCAGGCCCGACGGCGGTAGAGATACGCAGTATTTT.

This clone was counted between two and nine times. J is TRBJ2-5 and V is TRBV5-4; TRBD1 matches 8 bases. Germline assignment: CDR1 SGHNT and CDR2 YYREEE (reference sequence). V shed 4 bases and J 3 bases; nucleotides not matched to a gene: 5. The CDR3 totals 14 residues. The CDR3 region has the DNA TGTGCCAGCAGCCGCGGACAGGGTGAAGAGACCCAGTACTTC. Its protein product is CASSRGQGEETQYF.

The chain couples TRBV6-1 to TRBJ1-2; perhaps TRBD1 as D (6 bases). V lost 1 base and J lost 4, with 13 bases in between. Germline V gene lookup returns CDR1 MNHNS and CDR2 SASEGT. The CDR3 length is 15 residues. The CDR3 DNA reads TGTGCCAGCAGTGAAGGCGGGGGCCGCCCCTATGGCTACACCTTC. Translated, it gives CASSEGGGRPYGYTF.

The chain combines TRBV27 with TRBJ1-2, with D tentatively TRBD1 (6 bases). Germline values: CDR1 MNHEY, CDR2 SMNVEV (reference sequence). The CDR3 covers 19 residues. Trimming removed 4 bases at V and 4 bases at J, with 28 bases between. This CDR3 is CASSSHPHPLQGNGYGYTF. The DNA for the CDR3 is TGTGCCAGCAGTTCCCATCCTCATCCCCTGCAGGGGAACGGCTATGGCTACACCTTC.

The gene calls are TRBV5-5 and TRBJ2-4; 9 nucleotides align to TRBD1. V lost 4 bases, J lost 2 bases, and 7 bases stayed unmatched. Germline values: CDR1 SGHKS, CDR2 YYEKEE (reference sequence). CDR3 length: 16 amino acids. This CDR3 reads CASSDTGGAPKNIQYF. The DNA of the CDR3 is TGTGCCAGCAGCGACACAGGGGGCGCGCCCAAAAACATTCAGTACTTC.